Listed below are T cell receptor beta chains from one sample, sequenced in a study of cytomegalovirus exposure and HLA in healthy donors. Profiled with immunoSEQ multiplex PCR; TCRdb holds only in-frame clones, not every one. The specimen's table records 150,000 or so clones. Sequencing was performed on PBMCs. These receptors all stem from a woman in her forties or fifties in good health and CMV-seronegative. Both conserved end residues are part of each CDR3. A D gene is named only where the DNA matches it firmly.

v_gene: TRBV6-1; len: 13; d_gene: TRBD1; j_gene: TRBJ2-2; CDR3aa: CGGWTGETGELFF; CDR3nt: TGTGGGGGATGGACAGGGGAAACCGGGGAGCTGTTTTTT
v_gene: TRBV2; len: 12; d_gene: TRBD1; j_gene: TRBJ1-2; CDR3aa: CASSADRVGYTF; CDR3nt: TGTGCCAGCAGTGCGGACAGGGTTGGCTACACCTTC
v_gene: TRBV9; len: 15; d_gene: TRBD1; j_gene: TRBJ1-6; CDR3aa: CASSAGQGDNSPLHF; CDR3nt: TGTGCCAGCAGCGCCGGACAGGGTGATAATTCACCCCTCCACTTT
v_gene: TRBV18; len: 16; d_gene: -; j_gene: TRBJ1-1; CDR3aa: CASSPPGFGSGPEAFF; CDR3nt: TGTGCCAGCTCACCCCCGGGTTTTGGGTCAGGGCCTGAAGCTTTCTTT
v_gene: TRBV19; len: 15; d_gene: TRBD1; j_gene: TRBJ2-7; CDR3aa: CASSIVDRATSEQYF; CDR3nt: TGTGCCAGTAGTATAGTAGACAGGGCGACCTCCGAGCAGTACTTC
v_gene: TRBV5-1; len: 16; d_gene: -; j_gene: TRBJ1-3; CDR3aa: CASSLGQPSSGNTIYF; CDR3nt: TGCGCCAGCAGCCTCGGACAGCCGAGCTCTGGAAACACCATATATTTT
v_gene: TRBV28; len: 13; d_gene: TRBD2; j_gene: TRBJ2-7; CDR3aa: CASSSGGSGEQYF; CDR3nt: TGTGCCAGCAGTTCCGGCGGGAGCGGCGAGCAGTACTTC
v_gene: TRBV4-1; len: 16; d_gene: TRBD2; j_gene: TRBJ2-3; CDR3aa: CASSQARGAITDTQYF; CDR3nt: TGCGCCAGCAGCCAAGCGCGGGGGGCCATCACAGATACGCAGTATTTT
v_gene: TRBV4-1; len: 15; d_gene: TRBD1; j_gene: TRBJ1-5; CDR3aa: CASSPLQGVNQPQHF; CDR3nt: TGCGCCAGCAGCCCCCTCCAGGGGGTCAATCAGCCCCAGCATTTT
v_gene: TRBV9; len: 16; d_gene: TRBD2; j_gene: TRBJ2-7; CDR3aa: CASGLAGAQGQREQYF; CDR3nt: TGTGCCAGCGGACTAGCGGGGGCCCAAGGACAACGCGAGCAGTACTTC
v_gene: TRBV25-1; len: 13; d_gene: -; j_gene: TRBJ1-2; CDR3aa: CASSEGAGDGYTF; CDR3nt: TGTGCCAGCAGTGAAGGAGCAGGGGATGGCTACACCTTC
v_gene: TRBV6-1; len: 15; d_gene: -; j_gene: TRBJ2-7; CDR3aa: CASSEWEATSYEQYF; CDR3nt: TGTGCCAGCAGTGAATGGGAGGCCACGTCCTACGAGCAGTACTTC
v_gene: TRBV10-1; len: 15; d_gene: -; j_gene: TRBJ2-3; CDR3aa: CASTLDRPESYTQYF; CDR3nt: TGCGCCAGCACCCTAGACAGGCCCGAGTCTTATACGCAGTATTTT
v_gene: TRBV9; len: 14; d_gene: -; j_gene: TRBJ1-4; CDR3aa: CASSSTGRGEKLFF; CDR3nt: TGTGCCAGCAGCTCTACAGGAAGAGGCGAAAAACTGTTTTTT
v_gene: TRBV28; len: 13; d_gene: TRBD2; j_gene: TRBJ2-7; CDR3aa: CASRTSGGYEQYF; CDR3nt: TGTGCCAGCCGGACTAGCGGGGGCTACGAGCAGTACTTC
v_gene: TRBV6-5; len: 14; d_gene: TRBD1; j_gene: TRBJ2-7; CDR3aa: CASSGGQAIYEQYF; CDR3nt: TGTGCCAGCAGCGGTGGACAGGCGATCTACGAGCAGTACTTC
v_gene: TRBV11-3; len: 18; d_gene: -; j_gene: TRBJ2-3; CDR3aa: CASSFGGGTAGITDTQYF; CDR3nt: TGTGCCAGCAGCTTTGGGGGGGGCACAGCGGGGATCACAGATACGCAGTATTTT
v_gene: TRBV28; len: 16; d_gene: -; j_gene: TRBJ2-7; CDR3aa: CASSFESTGLLYEQYF; CDR3nt: TGTGCCAGCAGTTTTGAGTCCACGGGACTCCTCTACGAGCAGTACTTC
v_gene: TRBV28; len: 13; d_gene: -; j_gene: TRBJ2-7; CDR3aa: CASSQPTGTEQYF; CDR3nt: TGTGCCAGCAGTCAACCCACAGGGACCGAGCAGTACTTC
v_gene: TRBV4-2; len: 16; d_gene: TRBD2; j_gene: TRBJ2-5; CDR3aa: CASSQGLAGGFETQYF; CDR3nt: TGTGCCAGCAGCCAAGGACTAGCGGGGGGGTTTGAGACCCAGTACTTC
v_gene: TRBV30; len: 11; d_gene: -; j_gene: TRBJ1-1; CDR3aa: CAWSLQGEAFF; CDR3nt: TGTGCCTGGAGCCTACAGGGCGAAGCTTTCTTT
v_gene: TRBV2; len: 15; d_gene: -; j_gene: TRBJ1-1; CDR3aa: CASSEEQGSITEAFF; CDR3nt: TGTGCCAGCAGTGAGGAACAGGGAAGTATCACTGAAGCTTTCTTT
v_gene: TRBV9; len: 14; d_gene: -; j_gene: TRBJ1-1; CDR3aa: CASSVRGINTEAFF; CDR3nt: TGTGCCAGCAGCGTAAGGGGAATTAACACTGAAGCTTTCTTT
v_gene: TRBV7-9; len: 13; d_gene: -; j_gene: TRBJ1-1; CDR3aa: CASSLEPGSEAFF; CDR3nt: TGTGCCAGCAGCTTAGAGCCAGGCTCAGAAGCTTTCTTT
v_gene: TRBV7-9; len: 13; d_gene: TRBD1; j_gene: TRBJ1-1; CDR3aa: CASSLEPGTGAFF; CDR3nt: TGTGCCAGCAGCTTAGAGCCCGGGACAGGGGCTTTCTTT
v_gene: TRBV15; len: 15; d_gene: TRBD2; j_gene: TRBJ2-1; CDR3aa: CATSGLERGDNEQFF; CDR3nt: TGTGCCACCAGCGGACTTGAGCGGGGTGACAATGAGCAGTTCTTC
v_gene: TRBV28; len: 17; d_gene: -; j_gene: TRBJ2-6; CDR3aa: CASSLGRRSSGANVLTF; CDR3nt: TGTGCCAGCAGTTTAGGCCGCCGGAGCTCTGGGGCCAACGTCCTGACTTTC
v_gene: TRBV4-3; len: 15; d_gene: TRBD1; j_gene: TRBJ2-7; CDR3aa: CASSPRDSRSYEQYF; CDR3nt: TGCGCCAGCAGCCCTAGGGACAGCCGCTCCTACGAGCAGTACTTC
v_gene: TRBV28; len: 14; d_gene: -; j_gene: TRBJ1-4; CDR3aa: CASSLLATNEKLFF; CDR3nt: TGTGCCAGCAGTTTATTAGCAACTAATGAAAAACTGTTTTTT
v_gene: TRBV9; len: 15; d_gene: TRBD2; j_gene: TRBJ2-2; CDR3aa: CASRAGGANTGELFF; CDR3nt: TGTGCCAGCAGGGCGGGGGGCGCGAACACCGGGGAGCTGTTTTTT
v_gene: TRBV5-1; len: 16; d_gene: TRBD1; j_gene: TRBJ1-3; CDR3aa: CASSTLGQSSGNTIYF; CDR3nt: TGCGCCAGCAGCACGTTGGGACAGAGCTCTGGAAACACCATATATTTT
v_gene: TRBV4-3; len: 18; d_gene: TRBD2; j_gene: TRBJ2-1; CDR3aa: CASSQDLALAGPGDEQFF; CDR3nt: TGCGCCAGCAGCCAAGATCTGGCACTAGCGGGCCCGGGGGATGAGCAGTTCTTC
v_gene: TRBV6-1; len: 14; d_gene: -; j_gene: TRBJ2-1; CDR3aa: CASSEAPRSARWFF; CDR3nt: TGTGCCAGCAGTGAAGCGCCCAGGTCGGCAAGGTGGTTCTTC
v_gene: TRBV20-1; len: 11; d_gene: -; j_gene: TRBJ1-2; CDR3aa: CSARVEYGYTF; CDR3nt: TGCAGTGCTAGAGTTGAGTATGGCTACACCTTC
v_gene: TRBV28; len: 15; d_gene: -; j_gene: TRBJ1-2; CDR3aa: CASSRPWLGDYGYTF; CDR3nt: TGTGCCAGCAGTCGCCCCTGGTTGGGCGACTATGGCTACACCTTC
v_gene: TRBV29-1; len: 13; d_gene: TRBD1; j_gene: TRBJ1-5; CDR3aa: CSVRGQGDQPQHF; CDR3nt: TGCAGCGTGAGGGGACAGGGGGATCAGCCCCAGCATTTT
v_gene: TRBV6-1; len: 14; d_gene: -; j_gene: TRBJ2-1; CDR3aa: CASRGGLSYNEQFF; CDR3nt: TGTGCCAGCAGGGGAGGACTATCTTACAATGAGCAGTTCTTC
v_gene: TRBV5-1; len: 15; d_gene: TRBD1; j_gene: TRBJ2-2; CDR3aa: CASSETGGRTGELFF; CDR3nt: TGCGCCAGCAGCGAGACAGGGGGACGAACCGGGGAGCTGTTTTTT
v_gene: TRBV10-3; len: 15; d_gene: TRBD1; j_gene: TRBJ1-1; CDR3aa: CAISESGTGGTEAFF; CDR3nt: TGTGCCATCAGTGAATCCGGGACAGGGGGCACTGAAGCTTTCTTT
v_gene: TRBV5-1; len: 12; d_gene: -; j_gene: TRBJ2-7; CDR3aa: CASSLEGHEQYF; CDR3nt: TGCGCCAGCAGCTTGGAAGGACATGAGCAGTACTTC
v_gene: TRBV11-2; len: 15; d_gene: TRBD1; j_gene: TRBJ1-5; CDR3aa: CASSASLDRAQPQHF; CDR3nt: TGTGCCAGCAGCGCAAGCCTGGACAGGGCTCAGCCCCAGCATTTT